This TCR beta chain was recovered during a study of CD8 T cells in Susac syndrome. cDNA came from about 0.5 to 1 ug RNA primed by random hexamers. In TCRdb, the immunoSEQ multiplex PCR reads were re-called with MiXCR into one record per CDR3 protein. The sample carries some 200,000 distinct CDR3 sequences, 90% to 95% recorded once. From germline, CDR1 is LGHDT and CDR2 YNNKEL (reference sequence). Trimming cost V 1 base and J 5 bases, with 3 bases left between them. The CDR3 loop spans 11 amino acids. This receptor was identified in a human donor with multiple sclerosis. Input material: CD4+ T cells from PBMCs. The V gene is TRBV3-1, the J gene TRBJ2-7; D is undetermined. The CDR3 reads CASSQVHEQYF. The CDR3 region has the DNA TGTGCCAGCAGCCAAGTCCACGAGCAGTACTTC.